This T cell receptor beta chain was sequenced for a study of spatial heterogeneity in lung cancer. Looking at the study overall: Counts of TCR transcripts in tumor regions correlated strongly with a matched bulk RNA-seq T cell module score.

One entry per CDR3 protein, called by TCRdb with MiXCR from the 5' RACE reads. The sample records around 100,000 distinct CDR3 sequences, 4.4% being singletons. V dropped 3 bases and J dropped 0; count of bases not matched to a gene: 0. The germline CDR1 and CDR2 sequences are SGHRS and YFSETQ. This CDR3 is 15 amino acids long. Time point denoted: sample taken at primary tumor resection. In each case, whole RNA from tumor, nontumor lung or frozen PBMC was sequenced unsorted. Study observations and caveats: The study found that expanded intratumoral alpha and beta TCR counts tracked tumor mutation counts. Estimates put coverage of tumor T cells roughly 6.9% for alpha and roughly 13% for beta chains.

Notes on this clonotype: The antigen remains unidentified.

This clonotype originated in a male donor with early-stage non-small cell lung cancer. Sequencing was performed on lung tumor tissue, taken at surgery. The rearrangement joins TRBV5-1 to TRBJ2-2; TRBD2 agrees at 9 bases. The CDR3 here is CASSSSGTNTGELFF. The CDR3 nucleotides are TGCGCCAGCAGCTCTAGCGGGACGAACACCGGGGAGCTGTTTTTT.